One sample yielded the 21 T cell receptor beta chains listed below, sequenced in a study of T cell responses to AZD1222 COVID-19 vaccine. TCRdb's copy holds only in-frame clones and misses some; the assay was immunoSEQ multiplex PCR. The sample records about 180,000 clones, around 90% being singletons. The sample in question was peripheral blood, obtained 28 days after the second AZD1222 dose. The receptors were gathered from an adult who received the AZD1222 COVID-19 vaccine.

The CDR3 nucleotides read TGTGCCAGCAGCTTAGGTAGCGTACCCTCCTACGAGCAGTACTTC. Protein sequence: CASSLGSVPSYEQYF. V and J are TRBV11-2 and TRBJ2-7; a possible D gene is TRBD2 (5 bases). The germline V gene encodes CDR1 SGHAT and CDR2 FQNNGV. The CDR3 sequence is 15 residues long. V lost 1 base, J lost 0 bases, and 10 bases lay in between.

The chain joins TRBV19 to TRBJ2-7; 10 bases map to TRBD1. The V gene end was trimmed by 1 base and the J gene end by 4 bases; junction bases not matched to a gene: 10. CDR3 length equals 17 residues. Germline CDR1 LNHDA, CDR2 SQIVND (reference sequence). The CDR3 spells CASSIGQGALTFYEQYF. CDR3 nucleotides: TGTGCCAGTAGTATAGGACAGGGGGCCCTTACGTTTTACGAGCAGTACTTC. Combining the CDR3 with reference TRBV19 and TRBJ2-7 gives the whole variable domain DGGITQSPKYLFRKEGQNVTLSCEQNLNHDAMYWYRQDPGQGLRLIYYSQIVNDFQKGDIAEGYSVSREKKESFPLTVTSAQKNPTAFYLCASSIGQGALTFYEQYFGPGTRLTVT.

The chain links TRBV19 to TRBJ2-1; D is ambiguous. Trimming removed 8 bases at V and 7 bases at J, with 9 bases between. Germline lookup yields CDR1 LNHDA and CDR2 SQIVND (reference sequence). The CDR3 loop spans 11 amino acids. The chain's CDR3 is CASEEWNEQFF. The CDR3 DNA follows: TGTGCCAGTGAGGAGTGGAATGAGCAGTTCTTC.

This sequence joins TRBV4-3 and TRBJ2-1; D gene unclear. The CDR3 runs to 15 residues. Germline loops: CDR1 LGHNA, CDR2 YSLEER. V shed 0 bases and J shed 8 bases, with 14 bases lying between them. The CDR3 bases are TGCGCCAGCAGCCAAGATATAGGACCTCCAGATGAGCAGTTCTTC. Its protein is CASSQDIGPPDEQFF.

This clone was observed a single time. The chain employs TRBV6-2 or TRBV6-3 and TRBJ1-1; D is possibly TRBD1 (5 bases). Trimming took off 0 bases at V and 7 bases at J, with 18 bases between the two ends. The CDR3 has 16 amino acids. Germline V gene data show CDR1 as MNHEY and CDR2 as SVGEGT. The DNA for the CDR3 is TGTGCCAGCAGTTACTCGGTCGGGACCCTCGTCGGTGAAGCTTTCTTT. Translated, it gives CASSYSVGTLVGEAFF.

The chain uses TRBV5-4 and TRBJ1-1; maybe TRBD1 (5 bases). Germline CDR1 reads SGHNT; CDR2 reads YYREEE (reference sequence). This CDR3 is built from 14 residues. The V end lost 0 bases, the J end lost 4 bases, and 10 bases lay between the germline ends. CDR3 residues: CASSLVQDTTEAFF. CDR3 DNA sequence: TGTGCCAGCAGCTTGGTACAGGACACCACTGAAGCTTTCTTT.

The chain uses TRBV7-9 and TRBJ2-1; 8 nucleotides agree with TRBD1. Losses at the gene ends were 3 bases for V and 8 bases for J; bases not matched to a gene: 9. The CDR3 is 15 amino acids. Germline CDR1 is SEHNR and CDR2 is FQNEAQ (reference sequence). The CDR3 coding sequence is TGTGCCAGCAGCTTCTCCGGGACAGGAGTCGATGAGCAGTTCTTC. This codes for CASSFSGTGVDEQFF.

J is TRBJ1-5 and V is TRBV6-7, with no clear D. TRBV6-7 is an open reading frame whose function is uncertain. The CDR3 loop spans 15 amino acids. V lost 2 bases, J lost 2 bases, and 10 bases lay in between. The CDR3 DNA follows: TGTGCCAGCAGTTACCCTCTTGAGGGCAATCAGCCCCAGCATTTT. Its protein product is CASSYPLEGNQPQHF.

The chain employs TRBV6-1 and TRBJ1-5, with D perhaps matching TRBD1 (6 bases). The length of the CDR3 is 14 residues. CDR1 is MNHNS, CDR2 SASEGT, per germline. V lost 1 base, J lost 7 bases, and 11 bases lay in between. The CDR3 reads CASSEVRGGQPQHF. DNA for the CDR3: TGTGCCAGCAGTGAAGTCAGGGGCGGGCAGCCCCAGCATTTT.

CDR3 in amino acids: CASSQEGTGHNYGYTF. The CDR3 DNA reads TGTGCCAGCAGCCAAGAAGGGACGGGACATAACTATGGCTACACCTTC. V and J are TRBV4-2 and TRBJ1-2, with D maybe TRBD1 (6 bases). This CDR3 has 16 residues. V was shortened by 0 bases and J by 1 base, with 12 bases between the two germline ends. The germline V gene encodes CDR1 LGHNA and CDR2 YNFKEQ.

This chain connects TRBV24-1 to TRBJ2-1; 8 bases align to TRBD1. CDR3 length: 16 amino acids. Germline V CDR1 and CDR2: KGHDR, SFDVKD. Germline trimming cut 2 bases from V and 6 bases from J; bases unmatched to any gene: 8. CDR3 nucleotide sequence: TGTGCCACCAGTGATTCAGGGACAGGACCTGGCAATGAGCAGTTCTTC. This encodes CATSDSGTGPGNEQFF.

The V and J genes are TRBV18 and TRBJ1-6, with D hard to call. Germline V gene data show CDR1 as KGHSH and CDR2 as LQKENI. This CDR3 is 14 amino acids long. With 3 bases removed from V and 11 bases from J, the gap between germline ends came to 14 bases. DNA for the CDR3: TGTGCCAGCTCACCGAAGGCAGGAGGACCACCCCTCCACTTT. Protein: CASSPKAGGPPLHF. Based on the CDR3 plus reference TRBV18 and TRBJ1-6, the full variable domain is NAGVMQNPRHLVRRRGQEARLRCSPMKGHSHVYWYRQLPEEGLKFMVYLQKENIIDESGMPKERFSAEFPKEGPSILRIQQVVRGDSAAYFCASSPKAGGPPLHFGNGTRLTVT.

This CDR3 reads CASTGQGAYGYTF. The CDR3 DNA reads as TGTGCCAGCACCGGACAGGGGGCATATGGCTACACCTTC. The chain couples TRBV7-2 to TRBJ1-2; TRBD1 aligns across 11 bases. Germline values: CDR1 SGHTA, CDR2 FQGNSA. The CDR3 totals 13 residues. The J segment lost 5 bases and the V segment lost 7 bases, leaving 3 bases of the junction unmatched.

The chain recombines TRBV6-5 with TRBJ1-6; a possible D gene is TRBD1 (5 bases). The CDR3 spans 13 residues. Per the germline V gene, CDR1 is MNHEY and CDR2 is SVGAGI. V dropped 8 bases and J dropped 9 bases, with 14 bases sitting between them. The CDR3 sequence is CASQEGPGSPLHF. The DNA of the CDR3 is TGTGCCAGCCAGGAGGGGCCTGGTTCACCCCTCCACTTT.

This sequence joins TRBV28 and TRBJ1-4; TRBD1 might be the D (5 bases). Germline CDR1 MDHEN, CDR2 SYDVKM. The CDR3 loop spans 13 amino acids. Trimming left V 6 bases short and J 10 bases short, with 15 bases between. This chain's CDR3 is CASSPPGMGKLFF. DNA for the CDR3: TGTGCCAGCAGCCCCCCAGGGATGGGAAAACTGTTTTTT.

The chain couples TRBV5-4 to TRBJ1-1; D perhaps matches TRBD1 (6 bases). With 1 base removed from V and 1 base from J, the gap between germline ends came to 8 bases. Germline V gene lookup returns CDR1 SGHNT and CDR2 YYREEE (reference sequence). The CDR3 totals 14 residues. The CDR3 DNA reads as TGTGCCAGCAGCTTGCAGGGGTCGAACACTGAAGCTTTCTTT. Amino acids: CASSLQGSNTEAFF.

V gene TRBV12-3 or TRBV12-4 combines with J gene TRBJ2-1; D is undetermined. V was cut by 6 bases and J by 2 bases, with 8 bases left in between. The CDR3 has 13 residues. CDR3 loop: CASRPRTYNEQFF. As DNA, the CDR3 is TGTGCCAGCAGACCCAGGACCTACAATGAGCAGTTCTTC.

This rearrangement joins TRBV5-1 to TRBJ2-2; D gene uncertain. Germline V gene data show CDR1 as SGHRS and CDR2 as YFSETQ. The CDR3 runs to 12 residues. Trimming took 0 bases from V and 3 from J, leaving 0 bases between them. CDR3 in amino acids: CASSLDTGELFF. The DNA for the CDR3 is TGCGCCAGCAGCTTGGACACCGGGGAGCTGTTTTTT.

The J gene is TRBJ2-5, the V gene TRBV19; TRBD1 matches at 7 bases. This CDR3 spans 15 amino acids. With 5 bases clipped from V and 2 bases from J, the junction kept 8 bases outside the gene matches. CDR1 and CDR2 (germline): LNHDA, SQIVND (reference sequence). The CDR3: CASSSRTGPQETQYF. The CDR3 DNA reads as TGTGCCAGTAGTTCAAGGACAGGCCCACAAGAGACCCAGTACTTC.

The chain has TRBV9 and TRBJ2-7, with 9 positions matching TRBD2. The CDR3 extends over 14 amino acids. J was trimmed by 6 bases and V by 4 bases; bases with no gene match: 8. CDR1 is SGDLS and CDR2 is YYNGEE in the germline V gene. The CDR3 DNA reads as TGTGCCAGCAGCAAAGCGGGGGGCCCGGGCGAGCAGTACTTC. Encoded protein: CASSKAGGPGEQYF.

The rearrangement joins TRBV18 to TRBJ1-2; tentative D call: TRBD1 (5 bases). Trimming took off 4 bases at V and 3 bases at J, with 15 bases between the two ends. From germline, CDR1 is KGHSH and CDR2 LQKENI. This CDR3 comprises 15 residues. Here the CDR3 reads CASSLTGGVYYGYTF. The DNA of the CDR3 is TGTGCCAGCTCACTCACAGGCGGGGTGTACTATGGCTACACCTTC.